Here is one T cell receptor beta chain with its context. TCRdb redid the calling of the RT-PCR reads with MiXCR, one entry per CDR3 protein. The sample carries about 520,000 distinct CDR3 sequences, approximately 7.3% recorded once. The sample is drawn from a study of response to subunit inactivated influenza vaccine. There are 13 residues in the CDR3. The J segment lost 9 bases and the V segment lost 6 bases, leaving 8 bases of the junction unmatched. The clonotype originates from a man aged 50-75 years who received an inactivated influenza vaccine. The V gene is TRBV12-3 or TRBV12-4, the J gene TRBJ2-1, with TRBD1 matching 7 bases. The material was PBMCs from blood, obtained 23 months after vaccination. The DNA for the CDR3 is TGTGCCAGCAGACAGACAGGGTTAGTTGAGCAGTTCTTC. The encoded protein is CASRQTGLVEQFF.